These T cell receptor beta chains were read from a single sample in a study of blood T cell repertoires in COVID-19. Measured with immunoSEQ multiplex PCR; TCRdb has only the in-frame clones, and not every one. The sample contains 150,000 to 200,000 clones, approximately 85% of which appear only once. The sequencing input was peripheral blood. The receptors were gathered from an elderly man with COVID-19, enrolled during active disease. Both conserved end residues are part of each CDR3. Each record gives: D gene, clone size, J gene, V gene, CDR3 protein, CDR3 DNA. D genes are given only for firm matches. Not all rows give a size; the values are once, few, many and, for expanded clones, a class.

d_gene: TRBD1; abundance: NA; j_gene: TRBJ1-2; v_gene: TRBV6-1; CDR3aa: CASSEARPGGGYGYTF; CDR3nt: TGTGCCAGCAGTGAAGCGCGACCAGGGGGCGGGTATGGCTACACCTTC
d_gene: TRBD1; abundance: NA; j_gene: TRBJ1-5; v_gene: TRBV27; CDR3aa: CASSRGHVNQPQHF; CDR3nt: TGTGCCAGCAGCAGGGGGCATGTCAATCAGCCCCAGCATTTT
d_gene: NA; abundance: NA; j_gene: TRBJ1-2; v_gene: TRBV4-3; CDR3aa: CASSQESTGFGYTF; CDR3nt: TGCGCCAGCAGCCAAGAGAGCACAGGGTTTGGCTACACCTTC
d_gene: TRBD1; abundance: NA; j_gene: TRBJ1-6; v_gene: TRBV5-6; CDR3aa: CASSLDYGQGNDSPLHF; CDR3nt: TGTGCCAGCAGCTTGGACTATGGACAGGGCAATGATTCACCCCTCCATTTT
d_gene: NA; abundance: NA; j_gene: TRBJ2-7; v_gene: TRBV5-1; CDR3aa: CASSFDGLGEQYF; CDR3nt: TGCGCCAGCAGCTTCGACGGTCTCGGGGAGCAGTACTTC
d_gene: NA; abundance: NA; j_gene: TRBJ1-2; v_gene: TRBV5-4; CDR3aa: CASSFSNYGYTF; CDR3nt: TGTGCCAGCAGCTTCTCTAACTATGGCTACACCTTC
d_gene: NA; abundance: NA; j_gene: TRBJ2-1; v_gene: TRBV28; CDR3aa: CASSSRGQGAYNEQFF; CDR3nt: TGTGCCAGCAGTTCGCGGGGTCAGGGGGCCTACAATGAGCAGTTCTTC
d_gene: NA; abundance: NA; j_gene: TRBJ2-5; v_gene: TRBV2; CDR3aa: CASSRETQYF; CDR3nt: TGTGCCAGCAGTCGTGAGACCCAGTACTTC
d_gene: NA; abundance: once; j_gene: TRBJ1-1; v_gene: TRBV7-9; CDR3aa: CASSPTPEAFF; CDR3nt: TGTGCCAGCAGCCCCACTCCTGAAGCTTTCTTT
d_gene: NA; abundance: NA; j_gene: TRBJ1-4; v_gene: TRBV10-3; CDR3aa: CAISDSRELFF; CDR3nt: TGTGCCATCAGTGATTCGAGGGAACTGTTTTTT
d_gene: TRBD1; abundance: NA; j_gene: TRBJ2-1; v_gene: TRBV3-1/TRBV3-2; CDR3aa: CASSQGQGAFFSEQFF; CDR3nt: TGTGCCAGCAGCCAAGGACAGGGGGCATTTTTTAGTGAGCAGTTCTTC
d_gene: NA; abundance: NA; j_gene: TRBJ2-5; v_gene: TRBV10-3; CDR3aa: CAISESWQETQYF; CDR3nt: TGTGCCATCAGTGAGTCGTGGCAGGAGACCCAGTACTTC
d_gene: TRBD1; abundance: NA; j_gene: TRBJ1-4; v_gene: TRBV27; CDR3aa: CASSSTWDRDKLFF; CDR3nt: TGTGCCAGCAGTTCGACGTGGGACAGGGATAAACTGTTTTTT
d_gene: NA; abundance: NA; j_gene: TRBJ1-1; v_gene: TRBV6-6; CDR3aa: CASIRGEGLTEAFF; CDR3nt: TGTGCCAGTATACGGGGGGAGGGATTAACTGAAGCTTTCTTT
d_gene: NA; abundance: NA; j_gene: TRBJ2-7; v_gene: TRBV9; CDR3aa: CASSVRQWNYEQYF; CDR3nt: TGTGCCAGCAGCGTTAGACAGTGGAACTACGAGCAGTACTTC
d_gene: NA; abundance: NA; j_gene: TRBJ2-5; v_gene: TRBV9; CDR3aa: CASSGPQGSGYQETQYF; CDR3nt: TGTGCCAGCAGCGGCCCCCAGGGTAGCGGTTATCAAGAGACCCAGTACTTC
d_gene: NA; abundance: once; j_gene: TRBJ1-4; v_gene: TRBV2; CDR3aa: CASSVGRGTNEKLFF; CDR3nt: TGTGCCAGCAGTGTTGGGCGGGGGACCAATGAAAAACTGTTTTTT
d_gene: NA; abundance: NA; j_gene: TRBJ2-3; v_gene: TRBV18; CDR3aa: CASGGTLSTDTQYF; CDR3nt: TGTGCCAGCGGCGGGACTCTTAGCACAGATACGCAGTATTTT
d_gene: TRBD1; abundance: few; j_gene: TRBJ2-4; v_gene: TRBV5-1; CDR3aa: CASSLGQGENIQYF; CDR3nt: TGCGCCAGCAGCTTGGGACAGGGAGAAAACATTCAGTACTTC
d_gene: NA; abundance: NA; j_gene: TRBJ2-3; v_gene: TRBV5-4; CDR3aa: CASSPSPHTDTQYF; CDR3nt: TGTGCCAGCAGCCCTAGCCCACACACAGATACGCAGTATTTT
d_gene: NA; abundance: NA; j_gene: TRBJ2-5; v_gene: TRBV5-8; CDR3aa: CASTRAQGQETQYF; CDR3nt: TGTGCCAGCACCCGCGCGCAGGGACAAGAGACCCAGTACTTC
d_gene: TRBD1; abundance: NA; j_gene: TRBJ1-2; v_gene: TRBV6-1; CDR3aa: CASSEGQRSNYGYTF; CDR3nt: TGTGCCAGCAGTGAGGGACAGAGAAGCAACTATGGCTACACCTTC
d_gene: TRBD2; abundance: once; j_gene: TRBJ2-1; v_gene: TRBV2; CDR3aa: CASSEATRLAGEQFF; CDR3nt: TGTGCCAGCAGTGAAGCTACCAGACTAGCAGGTGAGCAGTTCTTC
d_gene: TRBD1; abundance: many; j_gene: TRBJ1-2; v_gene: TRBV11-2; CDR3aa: CASSSLDRARGYTF; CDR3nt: TGTGCCAGCAGCTCGCTGGACAGGGCACGGGGCTACACCTTC
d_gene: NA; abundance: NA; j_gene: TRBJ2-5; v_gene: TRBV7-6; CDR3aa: CASRDPGETQYF; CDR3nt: TGTGCCAGCAGGGATCCGGGGGAGACCCAGTACTTC
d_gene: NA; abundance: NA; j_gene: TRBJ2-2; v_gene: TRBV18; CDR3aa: CASSPQANTGELFF; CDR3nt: TGTGCCAGCTCACCTCAGGCGAACACCGGGGAGCTGTTTTTT
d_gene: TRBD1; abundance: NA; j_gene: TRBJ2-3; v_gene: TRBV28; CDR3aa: CASSAGTGKSDTQYF; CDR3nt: TGTGCCAGCAGTGCCGGGACAGGGAAGTCGGATACGCAGTATTTT
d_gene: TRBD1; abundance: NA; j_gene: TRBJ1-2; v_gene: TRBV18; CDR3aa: CASSPDRANYGYTF; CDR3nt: TGTGCCAGCTCCCCAGACAGGGCTAACTATGGCTACACCTTC
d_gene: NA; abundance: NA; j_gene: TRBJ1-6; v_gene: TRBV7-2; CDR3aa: CASSLAPGSISPLHF; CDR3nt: TGTGCCAGCAGCTTAGCCCCAGGGTCTATCTCACCCCTCCACTTT
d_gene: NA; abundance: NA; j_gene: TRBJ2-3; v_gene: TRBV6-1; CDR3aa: CASSEGAGVLNTQYF; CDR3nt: TGTGCCAGCAGTGAAGGAGCAGGGGTGTTGAATACGCAGTATTTT
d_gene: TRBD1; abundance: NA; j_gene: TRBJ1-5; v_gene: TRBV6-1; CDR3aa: CASSEKSRQGWDQPQHF; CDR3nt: TGTGCCAGCAGTGAAAAATCCAGACAGGGTTGGGATCAGCCCCAGCATTTT
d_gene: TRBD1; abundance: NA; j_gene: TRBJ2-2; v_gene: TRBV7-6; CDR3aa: CASSSVNRGTMTGELFF; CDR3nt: TGTGCCAGCAGCTCGGTAAACAGGGGGACGATGACCGGGGAGCTGTTTTTT
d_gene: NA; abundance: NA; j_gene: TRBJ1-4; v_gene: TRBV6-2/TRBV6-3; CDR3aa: CASSYTFGATNEKLFF; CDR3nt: TGTGCCAGCAGTTATACGTTTGGAGCAACTAATGAAAAACTGTTTTTT
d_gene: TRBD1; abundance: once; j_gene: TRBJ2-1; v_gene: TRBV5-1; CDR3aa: CASGDRGPIF; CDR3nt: TGCGCCAGCGGAGACAGGGGCCCAATCTTC
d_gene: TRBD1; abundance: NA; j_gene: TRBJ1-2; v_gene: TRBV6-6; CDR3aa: CASMRPGTGGSGYTF; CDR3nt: TGTGCCAGCATGCGGCCCGGGACAGGGGGCAGCGGCTACACCTTC
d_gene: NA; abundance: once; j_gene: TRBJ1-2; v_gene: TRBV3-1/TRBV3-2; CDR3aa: CASSERRGYGYTF; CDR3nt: TGTGCCAGCAGCGAACGACGGGGCTATGGCTACACCTTC
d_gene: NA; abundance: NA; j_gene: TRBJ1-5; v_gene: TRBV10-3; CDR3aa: CAIRQDSNQPQHF; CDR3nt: TGTGCCATCAGACAGGATTCCAATCAGCCCCAGCATTTT
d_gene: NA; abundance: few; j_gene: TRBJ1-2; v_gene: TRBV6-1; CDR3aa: CASSEYLGGEIDGYTF; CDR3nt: TGTGCCAGCAGTGAATATCTCGGGGGAGAGATCGATGGCTACACCTTC
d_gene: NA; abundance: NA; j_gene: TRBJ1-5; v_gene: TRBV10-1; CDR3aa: CAIKTLGGARQPQHF; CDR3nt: TGCGCCATAAAAACTTTGGGGGGGGCGAGGCAGCCCCAGCATTTT
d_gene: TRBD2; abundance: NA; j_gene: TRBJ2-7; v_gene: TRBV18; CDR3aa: CASSRLTPGTSLSYEQYF; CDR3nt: TGTGCCAGCTCACGACTAACACCTGGGACTAGCTTGTCCTACGAGCAGTACTTC
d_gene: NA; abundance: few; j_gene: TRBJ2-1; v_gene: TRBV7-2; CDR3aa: CASSRVRNEQFF; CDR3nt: TGTGCCAGCAGTCGGGTCCGGAATGAGCAGTTCTTC
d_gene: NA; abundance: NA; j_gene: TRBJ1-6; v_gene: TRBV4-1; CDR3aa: CASSLVPYREGDSPLHF; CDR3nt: TGCGCCAGCAGCTTAGTCCCCTACAGGGAGGGTGATTCACCCCTCCACTTT
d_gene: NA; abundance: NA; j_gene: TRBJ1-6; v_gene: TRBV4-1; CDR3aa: CASSLFHGGSYNSPLHF; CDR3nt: TGCGCCAGCAGCCTCTTCCACGGGGGCTCCTATAATTCACCCCTCCACTTT
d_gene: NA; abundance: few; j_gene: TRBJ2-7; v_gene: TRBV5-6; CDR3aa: CASSLGGGSYEQYF; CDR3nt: TGTGCCAGCAGCTTGGGGGGAGGTTCCTACGAGCAGTACTTC
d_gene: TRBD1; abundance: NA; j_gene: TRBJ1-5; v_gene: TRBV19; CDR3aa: CASSIGGTGSQPQHF; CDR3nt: TGTGCCAGTAGTATAGGGGGGACAGGGTCCCAGCCCCAGCATTTT
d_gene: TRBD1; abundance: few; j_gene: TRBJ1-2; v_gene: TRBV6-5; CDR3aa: CASSYGRGNYGYTF; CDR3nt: TGTGCCAGCAGTTACGGCAGGGGGAACTATGGCTACACCTTC
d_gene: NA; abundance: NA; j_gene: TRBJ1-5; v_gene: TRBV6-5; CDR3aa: CASRQRGAQHF; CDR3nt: TGTGCCAGCAGGCAGCGCGGGGCCCAGCATTTT
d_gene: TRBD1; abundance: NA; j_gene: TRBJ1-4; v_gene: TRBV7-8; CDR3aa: CASSSRTGVNEKLFF; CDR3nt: TGTGCCAGCAGCTCTAGGACAGGAGTTAATGAAAAACTGTTTTTT
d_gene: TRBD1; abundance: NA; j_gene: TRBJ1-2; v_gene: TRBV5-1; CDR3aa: CASSFSGGDYGYTF; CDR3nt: TGCGCCAGCAGCTTCTCAGGGGGCGACTATGGCTACACCTTC
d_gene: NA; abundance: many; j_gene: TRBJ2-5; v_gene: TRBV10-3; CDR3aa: CAISEGQSYLQETQYF; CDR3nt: TGTGCCATCAGTGAGGGGCAGTCCTACCTTCAAGAGACCCAGTACTTC
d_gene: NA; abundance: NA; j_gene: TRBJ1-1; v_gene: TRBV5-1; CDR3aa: CASSYSPNTEAFF; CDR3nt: TGCGCCAGCAGTTACAGCCCGAACACTGAAGCTTTCTTT